This T cell receptor (beta chain) came from a study of blood T cell repertoires in COVID-19. Trimming left V 5 bases short and J 8 bases short, with 15 bases between. The CDR3 consists of 13 residues. Assay: immunoSEQ multiplex PCR; the TCRdb copy retains only in-frame clones and omits some. The sample has over 35,000 clones; around 85% are singletons. Sequencing input: peripheral blood. The origin of this receptor is a man aged 55 to 70 with active or convalescent COVID-19. The V and J genes are TRBV12-3 or TRBV12-4 and TRBJ1-2; D remains ambiguous. As DNA, the CDR3 is TGTGCCAGCAGTATCAAAGTACATATCGGCTACACCTTC. This gives the protein CASSIKVHIGYTF.